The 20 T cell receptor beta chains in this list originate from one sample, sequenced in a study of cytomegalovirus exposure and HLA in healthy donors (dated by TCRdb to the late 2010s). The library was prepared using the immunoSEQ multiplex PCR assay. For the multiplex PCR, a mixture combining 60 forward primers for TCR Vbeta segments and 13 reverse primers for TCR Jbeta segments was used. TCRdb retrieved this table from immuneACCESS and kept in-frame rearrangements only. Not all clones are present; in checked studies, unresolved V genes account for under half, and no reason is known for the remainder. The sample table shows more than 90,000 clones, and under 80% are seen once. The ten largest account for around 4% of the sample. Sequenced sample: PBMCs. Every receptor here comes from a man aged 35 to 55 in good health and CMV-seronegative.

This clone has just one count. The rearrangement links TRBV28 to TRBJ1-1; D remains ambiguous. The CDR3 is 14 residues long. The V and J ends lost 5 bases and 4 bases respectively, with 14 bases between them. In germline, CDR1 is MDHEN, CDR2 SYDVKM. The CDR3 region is CASSRDPTGTEAFF. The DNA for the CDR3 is TGTGCCAGCAGTCGTGACCCGACGGGCACTGAAGCTTTCTTT.

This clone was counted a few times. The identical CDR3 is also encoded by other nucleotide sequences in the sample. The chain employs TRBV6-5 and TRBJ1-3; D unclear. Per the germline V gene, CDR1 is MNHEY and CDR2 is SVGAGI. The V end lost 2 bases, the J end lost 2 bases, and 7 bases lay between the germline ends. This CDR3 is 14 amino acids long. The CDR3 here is CASSYGRAGNTIYF. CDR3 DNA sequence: TGTGCCAGCAGTTACGGGAGGGCTGGAAACACCATATATTTT.

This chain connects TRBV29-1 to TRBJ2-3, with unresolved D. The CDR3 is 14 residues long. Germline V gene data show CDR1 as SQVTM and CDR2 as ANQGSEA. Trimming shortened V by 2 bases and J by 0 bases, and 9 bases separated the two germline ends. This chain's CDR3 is CSVESAASTDTQYF. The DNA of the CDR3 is TGCAGCGTTGAAAGCGCGGCGAGCACAGATACGCAGTATTTT.

The CDR3: CASSYAGVSGYTF. The CDR3, as DNA: TGTGCCAGCAGTTATGCGGGAGTAAGTGGCTACACCTTC. The chain uses TRBV6-5 and TRBJ1-2; the D is unclear. Per the germline V gene, CDR1 is MNHEY and CDR2 is SVGAGI. The CDR3 runs 13 residues. The V and J ends lost 3 bases and 7 bases respectively, with 12 bases between them.

The CDR3 protein is CASSQSGGTGAGEQYV. The CDR3 DNA is TGCGCCAGCAGTCAATCTGGGGGGACAGGGGCCGGGGAGCAGTACGTC. The rearrangement links TRBV23-1 to TRBJ2-7, with TRBD1 matching 10 bases. TRBV23-1 is flagged as an ORF with uncertain function. This CDR3 is 16 amino acids long. V was pared by 0 bases and J by 7 bases, with 9 bases of the junction left unmatched.

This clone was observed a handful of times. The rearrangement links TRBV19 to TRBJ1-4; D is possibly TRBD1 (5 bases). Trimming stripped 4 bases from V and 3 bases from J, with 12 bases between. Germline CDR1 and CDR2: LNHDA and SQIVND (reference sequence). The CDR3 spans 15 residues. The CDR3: CASSNQGWANEKLFF. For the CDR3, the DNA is TGTGCCAGTAGTAACCAGGGATGGGCTAATGAAAAACTGTTTTTT. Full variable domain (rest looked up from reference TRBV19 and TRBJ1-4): DGGITQSPKYLFRKEGQNVTLSCEQNLNHDAMYWYRQDPGQGLRLIYYSQIVNDFQKGDIAEGYSVSREKKESFPLTVTSAQKNPTAFYLCASSNQGWANEKLFFGSGTQLSVL.

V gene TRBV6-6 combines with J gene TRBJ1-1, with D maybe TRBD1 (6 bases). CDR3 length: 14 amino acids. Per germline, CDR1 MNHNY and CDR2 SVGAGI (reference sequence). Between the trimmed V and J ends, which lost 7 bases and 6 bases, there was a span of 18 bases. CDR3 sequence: CASTVTGIGAEAFF. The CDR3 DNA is TGTGCCAGCACCGTAACAGGGATCGGGGCTGAAGCTTTCTTT.

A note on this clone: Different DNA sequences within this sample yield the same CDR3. Here the CDR3 reads CAISEGQPNTEAFF. CDR3 bases: TGTGCCATCAGTGAGGGACAGCCGAACACTGAAGCTTTCTTT. J is TRBJ1-1 and V is TRBV10-3; possibly TRBD1 for D (6 bases). The CDR3 loop spans 14 amino acids. Trimming pared 2 bases from V and 1 base from J, leaving 8 bases between. The germline V gene encodes CDR1 ENHRY and CDR2 SYGVKD.

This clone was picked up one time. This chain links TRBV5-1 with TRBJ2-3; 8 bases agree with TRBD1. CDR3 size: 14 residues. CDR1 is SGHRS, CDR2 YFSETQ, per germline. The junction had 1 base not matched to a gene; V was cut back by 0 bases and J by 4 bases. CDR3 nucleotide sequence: TGCGCCAGCAGCTTGGACAGGGGGGCAGATACGCAGTATTTT. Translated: CASSLDRGADTQYF.

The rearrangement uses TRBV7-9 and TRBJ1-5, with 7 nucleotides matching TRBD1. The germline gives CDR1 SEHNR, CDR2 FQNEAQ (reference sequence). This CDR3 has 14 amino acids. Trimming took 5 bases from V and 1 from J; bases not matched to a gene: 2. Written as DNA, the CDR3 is TGTGCCAGCAGCCTACAGGGGAGCAATCAGCCCCAGCATTTT. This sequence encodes CASSLQGSNQPQHF.

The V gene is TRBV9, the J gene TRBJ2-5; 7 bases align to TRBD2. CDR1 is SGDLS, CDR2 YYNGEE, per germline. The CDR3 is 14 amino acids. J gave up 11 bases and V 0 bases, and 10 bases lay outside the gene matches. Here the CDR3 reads CASSVAGGPAEQYF. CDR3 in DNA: TGTGCCAGCAGCGTAGCGGGGGGACCGGCTGAGCAGTACTTC. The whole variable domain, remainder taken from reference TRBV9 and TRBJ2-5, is DSGVTQTPKHLITATGQRVTLRCSPRSGDLSVYWYQQSLDQGLQFLIQYYNGEERAKGNILERFSAQQFPDLHSELNLSSLELGDSALYFCASSVAGGPAEQYFGPGTRLLVL.

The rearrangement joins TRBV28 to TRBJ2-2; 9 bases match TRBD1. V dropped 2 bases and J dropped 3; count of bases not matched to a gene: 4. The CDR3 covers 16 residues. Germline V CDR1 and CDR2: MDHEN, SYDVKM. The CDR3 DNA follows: TGTGCCAGCAGTTTAAACAGGGGGCTGTACACCGGGGAGCTGTTTTTT. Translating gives CASSLNRGLYTGELFF. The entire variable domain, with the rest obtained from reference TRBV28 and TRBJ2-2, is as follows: DVKVTQSSRYLVKRTGEKVFLECVQDMDHENMFWYRQDPGLGLRLIYFSYDVKMKEKGDIPEGYSVSREKKERFSLILESASTNQTSMYLCASSLNRGLYTGELFFGEGSRLTVL.

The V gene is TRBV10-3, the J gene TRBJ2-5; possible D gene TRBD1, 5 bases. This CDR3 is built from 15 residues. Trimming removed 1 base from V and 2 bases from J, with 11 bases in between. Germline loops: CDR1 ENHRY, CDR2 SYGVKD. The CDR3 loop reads CAISEFQGIQETQYF. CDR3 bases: TGTGCCATCAGTGAGTTCCAGGGAATTCAAGAGACCCAGTACTTC.

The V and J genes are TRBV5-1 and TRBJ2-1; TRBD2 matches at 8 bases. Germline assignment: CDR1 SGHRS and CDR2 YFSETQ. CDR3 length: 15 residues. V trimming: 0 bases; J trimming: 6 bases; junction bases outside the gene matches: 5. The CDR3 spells CASSLELAGLNEQFF. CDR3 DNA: TGCGCCAGCAGCTTGGAATTAGCGGGGCTCAATGAGCAGTTCTTC.

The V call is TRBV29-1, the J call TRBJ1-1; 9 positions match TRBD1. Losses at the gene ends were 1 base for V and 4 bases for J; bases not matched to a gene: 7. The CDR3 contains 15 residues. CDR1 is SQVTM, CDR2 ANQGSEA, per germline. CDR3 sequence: CSVEVNRGQGTEAFF. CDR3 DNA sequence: TGCAGCGTTGAAGTTAACAGGGGGCAAGGCACTGAAGCTTTCTTT.

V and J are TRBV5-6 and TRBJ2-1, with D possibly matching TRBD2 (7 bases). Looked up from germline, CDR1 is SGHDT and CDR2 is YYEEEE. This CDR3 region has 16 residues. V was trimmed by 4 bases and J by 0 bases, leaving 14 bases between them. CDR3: CASSQPRGGSYNEQFF. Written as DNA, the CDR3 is TGTGCCAGCAGCCAACCGAGGGGGGGCTCCTACAATGAGCAGTTCTTC.

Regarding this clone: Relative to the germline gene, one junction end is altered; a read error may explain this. The CDR3 spells CSSSLDRGGTGELFF. CDR3 bases: TGTTCCAGCAGCTTAGACAGGGGCGGCACCGGGGAGCTGTTTTTT. The V call is TRBV7-9, the J call TRBJ2-2, with TRBD1 identical over 8 bases. Germline values: CDR1 SEHNR, CDR2 FQNEAQ (reference sequence). The CDR3 covers 15 residues. Combining the CDR3 with reference TRBV7-9 and TRBJ2-2 gives the whole variable domain DTGVSQNPRHKITKRGQNVTFRCDPISEHNRLYWYRQTLGQGPEFLTYFQNEAQLEKSRLLSDRFSAERPKGSFSTLEIQRTEQGDSAMYLCSSSLDRGGTGELFFGEGSRLTVL.

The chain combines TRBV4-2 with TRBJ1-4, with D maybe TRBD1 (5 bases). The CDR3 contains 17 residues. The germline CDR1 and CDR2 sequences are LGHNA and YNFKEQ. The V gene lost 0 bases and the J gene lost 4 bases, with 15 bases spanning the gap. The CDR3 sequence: CASSQDRIRGINEKLFF. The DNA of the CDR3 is TGTGCCAGCAGCCAAGATAGGATACGGGGGATTAATGAAAAACTGTTTTTT.

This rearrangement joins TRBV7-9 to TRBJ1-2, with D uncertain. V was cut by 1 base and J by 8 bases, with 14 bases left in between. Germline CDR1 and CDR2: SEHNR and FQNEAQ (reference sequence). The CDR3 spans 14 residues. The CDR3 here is CASSLEGGRVGYTF. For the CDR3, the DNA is TGTGCCAGCAGCTTAGAGGGAGGACGGGTGGGCTACACCTTC.

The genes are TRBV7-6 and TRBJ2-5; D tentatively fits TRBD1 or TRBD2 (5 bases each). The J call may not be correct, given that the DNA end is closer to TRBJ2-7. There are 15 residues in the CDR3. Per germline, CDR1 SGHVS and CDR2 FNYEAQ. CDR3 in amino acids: CASSPQGLGAYEQYF. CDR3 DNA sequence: TGTGCCAGCAGCCCGCAGGGTTTGGGGGCCTACGAGCAGTACTTC.